The T cell receptor beta chain under discussion was sequenced for a study of cytomegalovirus exposure and HLA in healthy donors. For this clone: Its antigen is unidentified.

Findings and caveats of the study: On later analysis, the bulk of CMV-associated TCR beta chains appeared to be HLA-restricted. Later work associated roughly 17,000 TCR beta sequences with HLA alleles at 0.05 false discovery rate.

Primers: 60 Vbeta forward and 13 Jbeta reverse. Using immunoSEQ multiplex PCR, the repertoire was profiled, and TCRdb retains in-frame clones only, with some absent. The sample includes a few hundred thousand clones, 80% to 95% seen only once; the top ten take roughly 1.6%. CDR3 size: 14 residues. Germline CDR1 and CDR2: SGHDT and YYEEEE. The sequence was collected from a girl aged 2-15 years in good health and CMV-seronegative. The chain combines TRBV5-6 with TRBJ2-5; D is perhaps TRBD1 (5 bases). Judging by the DNA end, TRBJ2-7 fits better; the J call may be wrong. The material sequenced was PBMCs. The CDR3 region is CASSSTGGSYEQYF. DNA of the CDR3: TGTGCCAGCAGCTCAACAGGCGGCTCCTACGAGCAGTACTTC.